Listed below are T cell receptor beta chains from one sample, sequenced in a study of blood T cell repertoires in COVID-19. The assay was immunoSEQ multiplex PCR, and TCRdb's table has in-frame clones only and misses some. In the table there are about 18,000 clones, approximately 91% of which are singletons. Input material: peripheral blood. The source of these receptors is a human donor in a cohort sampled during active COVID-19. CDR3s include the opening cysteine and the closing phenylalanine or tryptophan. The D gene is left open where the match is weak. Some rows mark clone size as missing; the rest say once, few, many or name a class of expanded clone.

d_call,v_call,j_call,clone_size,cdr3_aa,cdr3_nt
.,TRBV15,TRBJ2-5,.,CATSRDGQGYSETQYF,TGTGCCACCAGCAGAGATGGGCAGGGTTATAGTGAGACCCAGTACTTC
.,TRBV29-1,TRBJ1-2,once,CSTWPALSGLYGYTF,TGCAGCACGTGGCCCGCGCTTTCAGGGCTCTATGGCTACACCTTC
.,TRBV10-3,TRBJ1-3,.,CAISGAGQPFSGNTIYF,TGTGCCATCAGTGGCGCAGGACAGCCTTTCTCTGGAAACACCATATATTTT
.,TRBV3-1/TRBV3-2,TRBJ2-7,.,CASSPRTVYEQYF,TGTGCCAGCAGCCCACGGACAGTTTACGAGCAGTACTTC
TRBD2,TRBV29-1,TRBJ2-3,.,CSVGTSGREGTQYF,TGCAGCGTGGGGACTAGCGGGAGGGAGGGTACGCAGTATTTT
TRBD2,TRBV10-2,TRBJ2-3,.,CASRRLAGGLGTDTQYF,TGCGCCAGCAGGAGACTAGCGGGGGGGCTTGGCACAGATACGCAGTATTTT
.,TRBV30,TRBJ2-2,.,CAWSLTKNRAGELFF,TGTGCCTGGAGCCTTACGAAAAACAGGGCCGGGGAGCTGTTTTTT
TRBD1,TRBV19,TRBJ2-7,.,CASSVWTGRFDPYEQYF,TGTGCCAGTAGTGTCTGGACAGGGAGATTTGATCCCTACGAGCAGTACTTC
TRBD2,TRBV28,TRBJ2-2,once,CASRPGLANTGELFF,TGTGCCAGCAGGCCGGGACTAGCGAACACCGGGGAGCTGTTTTTT
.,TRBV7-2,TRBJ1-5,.,CASSRGEGGQPQHF,TGTGCCAGCAGCCGTGGGGAAGGGGGTCAGCCCCAGCATTTT
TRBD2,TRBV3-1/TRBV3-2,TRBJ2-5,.,CASSQGGGMETQYF,TGTGCCAGCAGCCAAGGGGGAGGGATGGAGACCCAGTACTTC
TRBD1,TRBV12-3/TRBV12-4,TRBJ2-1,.,CASSRDSNGKFF,TGTGCCAGCAGCAGGGACAGCAACGGGAAGTTCTTC
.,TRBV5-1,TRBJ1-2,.,CASSPGGELISYTF,TGCGCCAGCAGCCCCGGGGGGGAACTGATAAGCTACACCTTC
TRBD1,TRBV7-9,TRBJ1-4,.,CASSPSSGQGIWDEKLFF,TGTGCCAGCAGCCCGTCTTCGGGACAGGGAATTTGGGATGAAAAACTGTTTTTT
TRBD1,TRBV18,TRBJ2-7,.,CASSQTGTGGLYEQYF,TGTGCCAGCTCCCAAACCGGGACAGGGGGCCTCTACGAGCAGTACTTC
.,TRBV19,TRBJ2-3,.,CASSIGGDIGTDTQYF,TGTGCCAGTAGTATAGGAGGGGACATAGGCACAGATACGCAGTATTTT
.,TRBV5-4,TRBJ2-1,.,CASSLRSNDEQFF,TGTGCCAGCAGCTTGCGTAGTAACGATGAGCAGTTCTTC
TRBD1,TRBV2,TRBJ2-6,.,CASSAQGQFNNVLTF,TGTGCCAGCAGTGCACAGGGGCAATTCAACAACGTCCTGACTTTC
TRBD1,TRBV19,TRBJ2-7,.,CATGTGQREQYF,TGTGCCACCGGGACAGGGCAACGCGAGCAGTACTTC